The next 30 T cell receptor beta chains were all read from a single sample in a study of CD8+ T cells in alopecia areata. Sequencing used cDNA as its template, made by extracting RNA and reverse transcribing it. Sequencing used immunoSEQ multiplex PCR; TCRdb keeps in-frame clones, though not all of them. Of fewer than 150,000 clones in the sample, 30% to 40% are singletons; the top ten hold 2.5% to 3.5%. Sequenced material: CD4+ T cells sorted from blood. These receptor sequences come from a human donor with alopecia areata.

This clone was picked up one time. One end of the junction fails to match germline, which may point to a read error. The V and J genes are TRBV6-5 and TRBJ2-3, with D uncertain. Germline CDR1 reads MNHEY; CDR2 reads SVGAGI. This CDR3 is 13 amino acids long. Here the CDR3 DNA reads TGTGCCAGCAGCTCGACCCGCACAGATGCGCAGTATTTT. Protein product: CASSSTRTDAQYF.

V gene TRBV7-2 combines with J gene TRBJ2-1; D gene ambiguous. V was clipped by 4 bases and J by 9 bases, with 13 bases between them. CDR3 length: 13 residues. Germline CDR1 is SGHTA and CDR2 is FQGNSA. CDR3 nucleotide sequence: TGTGCCAGCAGCTCGCCGAAAGGACGTGAGCAGTTCTTC. This gives the protein CASSSPKGREQFF.

This chain links TRBV7-2 with TRBJ2-5; 11 nucleotides agree with TRBD2. The CDR3 covers 16 residues. V dropped 5 bases and J dropped 5; count of bases not matched to a gene: 10. Germline V gene sequence: CDR1 SGHTA, CDR2 FQGNSA. In nucleotides, the CDR3 is TGTGCCAGCAGCCTTAATAGCGGGGGGGCCTGGGAGACCCAGTACTTC. Translating it yields CASSLNSGGAWETQYF.

This clone has more than one count but fewer than ten. The V call is TRBV29-1, the J call TRBJ2-1; 8 positions agree with TRBD2. The CDR3 sequence is 13 residues long. The junction had 9 bases not matched to a gene; V was cut back by 5 bases and J by 9 bases. Germline lookup yields CDR1 SQVTM and CDR2 ANQGSEA. CDR3 coding DNA: TGCAGCGTTATGCGGGAGGTGGGGAGTGAGCAGTTCTTC. Its translation is CSVMREVGSEQFF.

This clone was recorded a few times. As DNA, the CDR3 is TGCAGCGTCGGGGGGGACAGGCCCCGAGGTGAGCAGTACTTC. Translation gives CSVGGDRPRGEQYF. The chain uses TRBV29-1 and TRBJ2-7; D possibly uses TRBD1 or TRBD2 (8 bases each). Trimming pared 6 bases from V and 7 bases from J, leaving 22 bases between. CDR1 and CDR2 (germline): SQVTM, ANQGSEA. There are 14 residues in the CDR3.

This chain uses TRBV6-6 with TRBJ2-3; 7 bases line up with TRBD1. The CDR3 spans 13 residues. CDR1 and CDR2 from the germline V gene are MNHNY and SVGAGI (reference sequence). Trimming took 7 bases from V and 4 from J; bases not matched to a gene: 5. CDR3 coding DNA: TGTGCCAGCACGAGAGGGGGCTCAGATACGCAGTATTTT. Protein product: CASTRGGSDTQYF.

The V call is TRBV4-1, the J call TRBJ2-1; 12 bases line up with TRBD2. The CDR3 extends over 19 amino acids. Germline trimming cut 4 bases from V and 7 bases from J; bases unmatched to any gene: 17. CDR1 is MGHRA and CDR2 is YSYEKL in the germline V gene. Written as DNA, the CDR3 is TGCGCCAGCAGCCTATGGGCTCTTTCTAGCGGGAGGGGGCGGAATGAGCAGTTCTTC. It specifies CASSLWALSSGRGRNEQFF.

The J gene is TRBJ2-6, the V gene TRBV30; possible D gene TRBD1, 6 bases. Germline V gene sequence: CDR1 GTSNPN, CDR2 SVGIG (reference sequence). The CDR3 totals 16 residues. Trimming took off 4 bases at V and 1 base at J, with 14 bases between the two ends. CDR3 amino acids: CAWKQGVGSGANVLTF. Written as DNA, the CDR3 is TGTGCCTGGAAACAGGGAGTTGGATCTGGGGCCAACGTCCTGACTTTC.

The chain has TRBV30 and TRBJ1-5; TRBD1 might be the D (5 bases). The germline V gene encodes CDR1 GTSNPN and CDR2 SVGIG (reference sequence). Between the trimmed V and J ends, which lost 2 bases and 2 bases, there was a span of 19 bases. The CDR3 consists of 17 residues. CDR3 DNA sequence: TGTGCCTGGAGTCTGGGACCCAACACGGCCCGCAATCAGCCCCAGCATTTT. It yields the protein CAWSLGPNTARNQPQHF.

The chain combines TRBV30 with TRBJ1-1; possibly TRBD1 for D (6 bases). The CDR3 has 12 residues. Germline lookup yields CDR1 GTSNPN and CDR2 SVGIG (reference sequence). The V and J ends lost 3 bases and 6 bases respectively, with 11 bases between them. The CDR3 nucleotides read TGTGCCTGGAGCCCTGGGGGGCCTGAAGCTTTCTTT. It specifies CAWSPGGPEAFF.

This clone has more than one count but fewer than ten. The chain joins TRBV29-1 to TRBJ1-1; possible D gene TRBD1, 5 bases. In germline, CDR1 is SQVTM, CDR2 ANQGSEA. CDR3 length: 15 residues. Trimming stripped 6 bases from V and 4 bases from J, with 21 bases between. The chain's CDR3 is CSVGYQGFWGTEAFF. The CDR3 nucleotides are TGCAGCGTGGGATATCAGGGTTTTTGGGGCACTGAAGCTTTCTTT.

On this clone itself: In the same sample, other DNA sequences code for this CDR3. V usage is TRBV28 and J usage is TRBJ2-6, with D unresolved. The CDR3 length is 14 residues. The V gene's germline CDR1 is MDHEN and CDR2 SYDVKM. Trimming left V 3 bases short and J 2 bases short, with 5 bases between. The CDR3 loop reads CASSFLAGANVLTF. In DNA form, the CDR3 reads TGTGCCAGCAGTTTTCTAGCTGGGGCCAACGTCCTGACTTTC.

The chain has TRBV7-8 and TRBJ2-7; weak D call: TRBD2 (5 bases). V gave up 5 bases and J gave up 4 bases, with 21 bases separating them. Germline-derived CDR1 and CDR2 are SGHVS and FQNEAQ. This CDR3 is 16 amino acids long. The CDR3, as DNA: TGTGCCAGCAGCCGAAACGGGGTTTTGGCGAATTACGAGCAGTACTTC. As protein: CASSRNGVLANYEQYF.

This rearrangement joins TRBV28 to TRBJ2-1; tentatively, D is TRBD1 (5 bases). Germline V gives CDR1 MDHEN, CDR2 SYDVKM. The CDR3 runs to 11 residues. Deletions cut 7 bases from V and 5 bases from J, with 6 bases between. CDR3: CASTGNNEQFF. The CDR3 DNA follows: TGTGCCAGCACAGGGAACAATGAGCAGTTCTTC.

The chain carries TRBV30 and TRBJ1-2; no clear D. Germline-derived CDR1 and CDR2 are GTSNPN and SVGIG (reference sequence). Trimming cost V 2 bases and J 8 bases, with 9 bases left between them. This CDR3 is built from 11 residues. The CDR3 DNA reads TGTGCCTGGAGTCCCGGCGAAGGCTACACCTTC. Amino acids: CAWSPGEGYTF.

The CDR3 reads CSLRTGESHEQYF. In nucleotides, the CDR3 is TGCAGCTTACGGACAGGGGAGTCCCACGAGCAGTACTTC. The genes are TRBV29-1 and TRBJ2-7; 9 bases fit TRBD1. The ends lost 8 bases at V and 5 bases at J; junction bases unmatched: 10. CDR3 length: 13 amino acids. Germline values: CDR1 SQVTM, CDR2 ANQGSEA.

The chain has TRBV27 and TRBJ2-6; D not certain. Trimming removed 7 bases from V and 0 bases from J, with 4 bases in between. The CDR3 sequence is 13 residues long. Per germline, CDR1 MNHEY and CDR2 SMNVEV (reference sequence). The CDR3 loop is CASIPSGANVLTF. The CDR3 nucleotides read TGTGCCAGCATTCCCTCTGGGGCCAACGTCCTGACTTTC.

The rearrangement links TRBV29-1 to TRBJ2-5; D possibly corresponds to TRBD2 (6 bases). The CDR3 contains 14 residues. Germline V CDR1 and CDR2: SQVTM, ANQGSEA. V was trimmed by 0 bases and J by 5 bases, leaving 13 bases between them. CDR3 loop: CSVEDRTTHETQYF. CDR3 bases: TGCAGCGTTGAAGACCGGACTACCCATGAGACCCAGTACTTC. The full variable domain, in which reference TRBV29-1 and TRBJ2-5 provide the parts outside the CDR3, is SAVISQKPSRDICQRGTSLTIQCQVDSQVTMMFWYRQQPGQSLTLIATANQGSEATYESGFVIDKFPISRPNLTFSTLTVSNMSPEDSSIYLCSVEDRTTHETQYFGPGTRLLVL.

This chain links TRBV7-2 with TRBJ2-7; D not resolved. Trimming shortened V by 1 base and J by 4 bases, and 8 bases separated the two germline ends. Germline CDR1 and CDR2: SGHTA and FQGNSA. There are 13 residues in the CDR3. CDR3 loop: CASSLEIAYEQYF. The DNA for the CDR3 is TGTGCCAGCAGCTTAGAAATTGCGTACGAGCAGTACTTC. The variable domain in full, completed from reference TRBV7-2 and TRBJ2-7, reads GAGVSQSPSNKVTEKGKDVELRCDPISGHTALYWYRQSLGQGLEFLIYFQGNSAPDKSGLPSDRFSAERTGGSVSTLTIQRTQQEDSAVYLCASSLEIAYEQYFGPGTRLTVT.

This clone appeared a few times. The V call is TRBV11-2, the J call TRBJ2-7, with a tentative D call TRBD2 (6 bases). The V end lost 0 bases, the J end lost 1 base, and 10 bases lay between the germline ends. There are 15 residues in the CDR3. Germline loops: CDR1 SGHAT, CDR2 FQNNGV. The CDR3: CASSLDLATSYEQYF. The CDR3 region has the DNA TGTGCCAGCAGCTTAGACCTAGCGACATCCTACGAGCAGTACTTC.

This clone showed up just a few times. The V call is TRBV5-1, the J call TRBJ2-5, with 11 bases aligning to TRBD2. The germline V gene encodes CDR1 SGHRS and CDR2 YFSETQ. The trim removed 4 bases at V and 1 base at J, leaving 9 bases unmatched. The CDR3 extends over 17 amino acids. CDR3 coding DNA: TGCGCCAGCAGCCTCGGGACTAGCGGAGGTCTCCAAGAGACCCAGTACTTC. It specifies CASSLGTSGGLQETQYF. The full variable domain, rest sourced from reference TRBV5-1 and TRBJ2-5, is KAGVTQTPRYLIKTRGQQVTLSCSPISGHRSVSWYQQTPGQGLQFLFEYFSETQRNKGNFPGRFSGRQFSNSRSEMNVSTLELGDSALYLCASSLGTSGGLQETQYFGPGTRLLVL.

The chain links TRBV15 to TRBJ1-2, with 8 bases lining up with TRBD1. Germline V gene data show CDR1 as LNHNV and CDR2 as YYDKDF (reference sequence). The CDR3 sequence is 14 residues long. V shed 3 bases and J 7 bases; nucleotides not matched to a gene: 7. Here the CDR3 DNA reads TGTGCCACCAGCAGGGTACAGGGGGTGGGTGGCTACACCTTC. Protein: CATSRVQGVGGYTF.

A few counts support this clone. The chain joins TRBV28 to TRBJ1-4, with a possible D match to TRBD1 (5 bases). CDR1 MDHEN and CDR2 SYDVKM come from the germline V gene. V was clipped by 6 bases and J by 5 bases, with 10 bases between them. CDR3 length: 13 amino acids. In DNA form, the CDR3 reads TGTGCCAGCAGCTCGGGGCCAAATGAAAAACTGTTTTTT. It translates to CASSSGPNEKLFF.

A word on this clone: This CDR3 is also generated by other DNA sequences in the sample. This chain uses TRBV5-1 with TRBJ1-1, with TRBD1 matching over 7 bases. V lost 4 bases and J lost 5; bases outside the gene matches: 2. The CDR3 is made up of 12 amino acids. In germline, CDR1 is SGHRS, CDR2 YFSETQ. The DNA for the CDR3 is TGCGCCAGCAGCCTACAGGGGACTGAAGCTTTCTTT. The encoded protein is CASSLQGTEAFF.

This clone came up a few times. The chain combines TRBV29-1 with TRBJ1-2; no clear D. V lost 5 bases, J lost 6 bases, and 13 bases lay in between. This CDR3 contains 12 residues. Germline CDR1 reads SQVTM; CDR2 reads ANQGSEA. CDR3 nucleotides: TGCAGCGTTTGGGTAGAGACCGATGGCTACACCTTC. Translated, it gives CSVWVETDGYTF.

The chain carries TRBV29-1 and TRBJ1-1; D remains unclear. CDR3 length: 9 amino acids. CDR1 is SQVTM and CDR2 is ANQGSEA in the germline V gene. V shed 6 bases and J shed 4 bases, with 3 bases lying between them. CDR3 loop: CSVGTEAFF. The CDR3, as DNA: TGCAGCGTGGGCACTGAAGCTTTCTTT.

The rearrangement uses TRBV7-9 and TRBJ1-2; TRBD1 aligns across 8 bases. There are 15 residues in the CDR3. V shed 3 bases and J 3 bases; nucleotides not matched to a gene: 6. Germline V gives CDR1 SEHNR, CDR2 FQNEAQ (reference sequence). The DNA for the CDR3 is TGTGCCAGCAGCTTCGGACAGGGTTGGGACTATGGCTACACCTTC. This sequence encodes CASSFGQGWDYGYTF.

The V gene is TRBV5-1, the J gene TRBJ2-1; 7 bases align to TRBD1. CDR3 length equals 15 residues. V shed 2 bases, J shed 6 bases, and the junction held 8 bases outside the gene matches. Germline V gene data show CDR1 as SGHRS and CDR2 as YFSETQ. The CDR3 reads CASSLSGQRPNEQFF. The CDR3, as DNA: TGCGCCAGCAGCTTATCGGGACAGCGACCCAATGAGCAGTTCTTC.

This clone has more than one count but fewer than ten. This rearrangement joins TRBV7-2 to TRBJ2-7; maybe TRBD2 (5 bases). From germline, CDR1 is SGHTA and CDR2 FQGNSA. V lost 1 base and J 4 bases, leaving 14 bases between the germline ends. The CDR3 spans 15 residues. The CDR3 protein is CASSLEEGPGYEQYF. CDR3 coding DNA: TGTGCCAGCAGCTTAGAAGAGGGCCCCGGGTACGAGCAGTACTTC.

This clone was observed a handful of times. The J gene is TRBJ2-2, the V gene TRBV6-5, with D hard to call. CDR3 length equals 11 residues. The V end lost 2 bases, the J end lost 6 bases, and 1 base lay between the germline ends. Germline assignment: CDR1 MNHEY and CDR2 SVGAGI. CDR3 region: CASSYPGELFF. CDR3 nucleotide sequence: TGTGCCAGCAGTTACCCCGGGGAGCTGTTTTTT.